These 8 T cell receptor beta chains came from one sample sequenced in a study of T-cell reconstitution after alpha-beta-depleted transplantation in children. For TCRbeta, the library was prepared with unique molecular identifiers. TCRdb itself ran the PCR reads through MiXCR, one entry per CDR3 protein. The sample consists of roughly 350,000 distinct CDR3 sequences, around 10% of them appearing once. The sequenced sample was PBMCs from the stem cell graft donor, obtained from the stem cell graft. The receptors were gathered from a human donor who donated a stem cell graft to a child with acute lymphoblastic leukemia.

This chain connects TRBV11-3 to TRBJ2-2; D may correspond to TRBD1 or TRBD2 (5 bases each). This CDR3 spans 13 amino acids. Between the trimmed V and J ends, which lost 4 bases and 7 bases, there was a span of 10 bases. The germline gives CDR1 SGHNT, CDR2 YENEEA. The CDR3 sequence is CASSWGRDGELFF. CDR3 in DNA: TGTGCCAGCAGCTGGGGCCGGGACGGGGAGCTGTTTTTT.

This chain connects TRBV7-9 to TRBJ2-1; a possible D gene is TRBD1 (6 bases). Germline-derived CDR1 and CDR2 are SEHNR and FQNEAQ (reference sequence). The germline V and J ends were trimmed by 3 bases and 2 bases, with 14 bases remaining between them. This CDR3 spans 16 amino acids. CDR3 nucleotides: TGTGCCAGCAGCTTCGACAGGAGTCGTACCTACAATGAGCAGTTCTTC. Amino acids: CASSFDRSRTYNEQFF.

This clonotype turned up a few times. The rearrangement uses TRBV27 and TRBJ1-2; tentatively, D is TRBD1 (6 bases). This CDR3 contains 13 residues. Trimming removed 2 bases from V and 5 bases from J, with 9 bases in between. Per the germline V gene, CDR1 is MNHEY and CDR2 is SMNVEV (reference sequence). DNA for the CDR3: TGTGCCAGCAGTTTAGCAGGGGAATATGGCTACACCTTC. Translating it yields CASSLAGEYGYTF.

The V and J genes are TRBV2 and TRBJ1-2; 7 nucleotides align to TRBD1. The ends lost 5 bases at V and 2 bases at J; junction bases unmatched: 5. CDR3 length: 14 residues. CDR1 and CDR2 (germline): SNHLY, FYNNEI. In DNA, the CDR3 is TGTGCCAGCAGTTCGACAGGGTACAACTATGGCTACACCTTC. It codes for CASSSTGYNYGYTF. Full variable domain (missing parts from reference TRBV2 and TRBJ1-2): EPEVTQTPSHQVTQMGQEVILRCVPISNHLYFYWYRQILGQKVEFLVSFYNNEISEKSEIFDDQFSVERPDGSNFTLKIRSTKLEDSAMYFCASSSTGYNYGYTFGSGTRLTVV.

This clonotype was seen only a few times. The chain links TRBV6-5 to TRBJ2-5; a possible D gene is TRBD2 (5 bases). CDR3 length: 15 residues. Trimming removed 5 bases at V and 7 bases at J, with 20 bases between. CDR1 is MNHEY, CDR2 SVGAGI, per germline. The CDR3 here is CASSRPPGTSGTQYF. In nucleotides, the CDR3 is TGTGCCAGCAGTCGGCCTCCGGGAACCTCAGGGACCCAGTACTTC.

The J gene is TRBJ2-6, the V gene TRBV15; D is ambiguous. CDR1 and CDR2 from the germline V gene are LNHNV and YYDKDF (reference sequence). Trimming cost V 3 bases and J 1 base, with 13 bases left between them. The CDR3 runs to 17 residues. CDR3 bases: TGTGCCACCAGCAGCCCCGGGCGCGTGTCTGGGGCCAACGTCCTGACTTTC. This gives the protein CATSSPGRVSGANVLTF.

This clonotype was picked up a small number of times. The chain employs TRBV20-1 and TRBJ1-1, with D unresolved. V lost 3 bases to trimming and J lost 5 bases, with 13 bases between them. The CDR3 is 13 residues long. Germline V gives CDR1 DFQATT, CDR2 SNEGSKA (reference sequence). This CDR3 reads CSASGGHETEAFF. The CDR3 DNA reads TGCAGTGCTAGTGGAGGGCACGAGACTGAAGCTTTCTTT.

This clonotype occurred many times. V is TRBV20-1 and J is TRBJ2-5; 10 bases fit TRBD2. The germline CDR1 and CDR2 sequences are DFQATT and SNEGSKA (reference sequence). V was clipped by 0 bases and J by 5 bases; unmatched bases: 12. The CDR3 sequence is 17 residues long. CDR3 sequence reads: CSARDRTSGNTLETQYF. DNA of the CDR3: TGCAGTGCTAGAGACCGGACTAGCGGTAACACTCTGGAGACCCAGTACTTC.